This T cell receptor beta chain derives from a study of blood T cell repertoires in COVID-19. Study background: Italy, Spain and the United States were the sources of the convalescent and acute COVID-19 samples.

V was cut by 2 bases and J by 3 bases, with 14 bases left in between. This CDR3 is 16 amino acids long. CDR1 and CDR2 from the germline V gene are GTSNPN and SVGIG (reference sequence). The assay was immunoSEQ multiplex PCR, and TCRdb's table has in-frame clones only and misses some. The sample lists roughly 68,000 clones, roughly 88% occurring once. Material: peripheral blood. This clonotype was obtained from a woman in her 70s with acute or convalescent COVID-19. The chain links TRBV30 to TRBJ1-6; perhaps TRBD1 as D (6 bases). Written as DNA, the CDR3 is TGTGCCTGGAGTCAAACACAGGGATACTATAATTCACCCCTCCACTTT. Its translation: CAWSQTQGYYNSPLHF.